The present TCR beta chain was sequenced within a study of cytomegalovirus exposure and HLA in healthy donors. Turning to this clone: Its antigen is unidentified.

Trimming left V 0 bases short and J 0 bases short, with 12 bases between. This CDR3 is 17 amino acids long. CDR1 and CDR2 from the germline V gene are LGHNA and YNFKEQ. Study results and caveats: According to a later analysis, TCR clusters from the first cohort tended to co-occur in the 110 or so validation repertoires. Reports indicated that the classifier achieved high specificity and sensitivity in diagnosing cytomegalovirus status.

Clones were sequenced by immunoSEQ multiplex PCR, and TCRdb holds only the in-frame ones, with some missing. Of 200,000 to 300,000 clones listed, 86% are singletons. This receptor was taken from a woman aged 25 to 45 in good health and CMV-seropositive. The sequenced sample consisted of PBMCs. The gene calls are TRBV4-2 and TRBJ2-1, with D possibly being TRBD2 (6 bases). The CDR3 nucleotides are TGTGCCAGCAGCCAAGAACCGTACGGGAGCTCCTACAATGAGCAGTTCTTC. Translation gives CASSQEPYGSSYNEQFF.